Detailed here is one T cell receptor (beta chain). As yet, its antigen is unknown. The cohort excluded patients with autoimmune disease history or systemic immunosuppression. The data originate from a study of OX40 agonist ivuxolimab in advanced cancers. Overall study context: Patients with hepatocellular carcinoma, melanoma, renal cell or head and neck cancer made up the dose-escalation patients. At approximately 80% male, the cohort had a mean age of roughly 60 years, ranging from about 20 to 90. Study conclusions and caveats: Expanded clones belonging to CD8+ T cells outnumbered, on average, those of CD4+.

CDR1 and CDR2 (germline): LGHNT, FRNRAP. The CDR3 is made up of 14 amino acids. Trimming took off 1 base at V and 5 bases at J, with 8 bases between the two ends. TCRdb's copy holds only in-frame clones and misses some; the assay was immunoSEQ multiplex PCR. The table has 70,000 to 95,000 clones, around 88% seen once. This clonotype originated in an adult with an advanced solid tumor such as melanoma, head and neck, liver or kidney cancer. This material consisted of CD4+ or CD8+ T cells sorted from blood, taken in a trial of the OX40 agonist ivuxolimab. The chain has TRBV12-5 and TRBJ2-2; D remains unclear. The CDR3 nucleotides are TGTGCTAGTGGTTTGGAGTCCGGGACCGGGGAGCTGTTTTTT. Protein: CASGLESGTGELFF.